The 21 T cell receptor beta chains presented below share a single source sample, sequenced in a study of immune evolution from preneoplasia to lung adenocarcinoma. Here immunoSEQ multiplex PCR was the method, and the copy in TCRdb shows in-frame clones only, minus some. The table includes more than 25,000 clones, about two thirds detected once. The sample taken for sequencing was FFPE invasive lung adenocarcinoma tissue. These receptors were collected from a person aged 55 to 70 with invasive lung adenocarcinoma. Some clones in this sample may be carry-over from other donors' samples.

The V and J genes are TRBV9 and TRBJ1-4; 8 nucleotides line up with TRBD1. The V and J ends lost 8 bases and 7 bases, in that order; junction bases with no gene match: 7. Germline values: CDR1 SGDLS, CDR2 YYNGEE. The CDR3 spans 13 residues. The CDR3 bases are TGTGCCAGTACTGGACAGGGTAGTGAAAAACTGTTTTTT. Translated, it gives CASTGQGSEKLFF.

CDR3 residues: CASSSGSQLFF. CDR3 nucleotides: TGTGCCAGCAGTTCAGGGTCGCAACTGTTTTTT. This chain uses TRBV28 with TRBJ1-4, with D possibly TRBD1 on 5 matching bases. V dropped 4 bases and J dropped 12 bases, with 9 bases sitting between them. The CDR3 contains 11 residues. Germline values: CDR1 MDHEN, CDR2 SYDVKM.

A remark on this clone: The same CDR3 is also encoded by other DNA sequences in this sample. The CDR3 reads CASSVDSNQPQHF. Written as DNA, the CDR3 is TGTGCCAGCAGTGTCGACAGCAATCAGCCCCAGCATTTT. The J gene is TRBJ1-5, the V gene TRBV2; D uncertain. CDR3 size: 13 residues. V lost 4 bases to trimming and J lost 1 base, with 5 bases between them. Germline CDR1 is SNHLY and CDR2 is FYNNEI.

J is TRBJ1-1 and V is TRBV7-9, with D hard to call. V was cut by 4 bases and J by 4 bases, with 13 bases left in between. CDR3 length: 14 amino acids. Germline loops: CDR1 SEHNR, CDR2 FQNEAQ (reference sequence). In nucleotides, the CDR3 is TGTGCCAGCAGCTACGGACCAACGGGCACTGAAGCTTTCTTT. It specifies CASSYGPTGTEAFF. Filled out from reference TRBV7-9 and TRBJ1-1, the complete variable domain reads DTGVSQNPRHKITKRGQNVTFRCDPISEHNRLYWYRQTLGQGPEFLTYFQNEAQLEKSRLLSDRFSAERPKGSFSTLEIQRTEQGDSAMYLCASSYGPTGTEAFFGQGTRLTVV.

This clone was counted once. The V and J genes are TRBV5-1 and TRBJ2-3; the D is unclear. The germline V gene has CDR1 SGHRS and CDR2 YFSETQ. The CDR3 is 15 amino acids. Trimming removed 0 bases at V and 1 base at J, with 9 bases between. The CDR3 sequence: CASSLEKKGTDTQYF. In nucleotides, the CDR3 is TGCGCCAGCAGCTTGGAAAAAAAGGGCACAGATACGCAGTATTTT. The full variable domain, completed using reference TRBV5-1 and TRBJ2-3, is KAGVTQTPRYLIKTRGQQVTLSCSPISGHRSVSWYQQTPGQGLQFLFEYFSETQRNKGNFPGRFSGRQFSNSRSEMNVSTLELGDSALYLCASSLEKKGTDTQYFGPGTRLTVL.

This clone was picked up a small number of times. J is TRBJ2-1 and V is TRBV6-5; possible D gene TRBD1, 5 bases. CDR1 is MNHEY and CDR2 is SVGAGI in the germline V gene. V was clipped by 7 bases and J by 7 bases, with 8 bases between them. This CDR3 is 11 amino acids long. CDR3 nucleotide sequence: TGTGCCAGCACAGCAGGGAATGAGCAGTTCTTC. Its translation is CASTAGNEQFF.

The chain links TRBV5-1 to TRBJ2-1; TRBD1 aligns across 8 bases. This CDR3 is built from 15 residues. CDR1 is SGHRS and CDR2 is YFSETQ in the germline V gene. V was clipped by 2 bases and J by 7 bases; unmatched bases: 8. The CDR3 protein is CASSFSGGMGNEQFF. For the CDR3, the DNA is TGCGCCAGCAGCTTCTCAGGGGGCATGGGGAATGAGCAGTTCTTC. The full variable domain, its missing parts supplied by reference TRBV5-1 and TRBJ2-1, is KAGVTQTPRYLIKTRGQQVTLSCSPISGHRSVSWYQQTPGQGLQFLFEYFSETQRNKGNFPGRFSGRQFSNSRSEMNVSTLELGDSALYLCASSFSGGMGNEQFFGPGTRLTVL.

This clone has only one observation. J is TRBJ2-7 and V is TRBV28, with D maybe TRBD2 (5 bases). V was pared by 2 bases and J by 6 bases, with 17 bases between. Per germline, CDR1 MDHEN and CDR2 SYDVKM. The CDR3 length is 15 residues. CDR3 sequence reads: CASSLQERGWVEQYF. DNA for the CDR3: TGTGCCAGCAGTTTACAGGAAAGAGGGTGGGTCGAGCAGTACTTC.

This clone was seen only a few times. The CDR3 bases are TGTGCCAGCATGTGGGGGAATGAGCAGTTCTTC. It encodes CASMWGNEQFF. The chain links TRBV25-1 to TRBJ2-1; D assignment may be TRBD1 or TRBD2 (5 bases each). Germline assignment: CDR1 MGHDK and CDR2 SYGVNS. This CDR3 is 11 amino acids long. V dropped 7 bases and J dropped 7 bases, with 8 bases sitting between them.

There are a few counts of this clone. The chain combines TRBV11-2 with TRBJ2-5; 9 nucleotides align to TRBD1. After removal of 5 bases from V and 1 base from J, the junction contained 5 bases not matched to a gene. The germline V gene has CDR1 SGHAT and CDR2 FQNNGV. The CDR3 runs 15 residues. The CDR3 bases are TGTGCCAGCAGCAGGACAGGGGCGGGCCAAGAGACCCAGTACTTC. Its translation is CASSRTGAGQETQYF.

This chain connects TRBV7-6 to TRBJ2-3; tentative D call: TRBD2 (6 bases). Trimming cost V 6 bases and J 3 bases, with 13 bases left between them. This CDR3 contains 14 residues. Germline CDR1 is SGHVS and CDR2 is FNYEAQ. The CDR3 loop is CASSLESGTDTQYF. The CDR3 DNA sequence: TGTGCCAGCAGTCTGGAAAGCGGGACAGATACGCAGTATTTT.

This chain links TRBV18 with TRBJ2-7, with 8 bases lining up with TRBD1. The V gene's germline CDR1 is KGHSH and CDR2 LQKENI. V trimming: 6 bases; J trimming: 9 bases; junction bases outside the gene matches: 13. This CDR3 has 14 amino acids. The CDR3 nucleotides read TGTGCCAGCTCCCCGGGACAGGCCCGCCTGGGGCAGTACTTC. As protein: CASSPGQARLGQYF.

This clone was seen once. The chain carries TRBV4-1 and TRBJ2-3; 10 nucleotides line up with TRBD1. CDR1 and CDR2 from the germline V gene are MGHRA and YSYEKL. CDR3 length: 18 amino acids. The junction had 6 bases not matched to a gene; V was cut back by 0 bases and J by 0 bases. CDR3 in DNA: TGCGCCAGCAGCCAAGAAAGTGGGACAGGGGTTAGCACAGATACGCAGTATTTT. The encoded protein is CASSQESGTGVSTDTQYF.

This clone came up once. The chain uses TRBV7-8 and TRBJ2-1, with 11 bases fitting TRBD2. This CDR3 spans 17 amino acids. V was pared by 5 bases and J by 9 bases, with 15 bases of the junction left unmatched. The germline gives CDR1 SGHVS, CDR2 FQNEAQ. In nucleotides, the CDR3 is TGTGCCAGCAGCAAACTCTTAGCGGGAGGGGGCGAGGGTGAGCAGTTCTTC. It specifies CASSKLLAGGGEGEQFF.

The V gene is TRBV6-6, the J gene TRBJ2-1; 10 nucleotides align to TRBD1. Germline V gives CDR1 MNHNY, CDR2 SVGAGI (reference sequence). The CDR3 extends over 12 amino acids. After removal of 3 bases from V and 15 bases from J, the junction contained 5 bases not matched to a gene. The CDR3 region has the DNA TGTGCCAGCAGTTATTACCGGGACAGGGGGTTCTTC. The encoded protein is CASSYYRDRGFF.

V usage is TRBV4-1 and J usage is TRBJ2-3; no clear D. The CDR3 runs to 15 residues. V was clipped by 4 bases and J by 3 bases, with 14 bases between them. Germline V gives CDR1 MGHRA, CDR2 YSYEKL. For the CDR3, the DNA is TGCGCCAGCAGCCGAGACCCTGGGATTACAGATACGCAGTATTTT. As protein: CASSRDPGITDTQYF.

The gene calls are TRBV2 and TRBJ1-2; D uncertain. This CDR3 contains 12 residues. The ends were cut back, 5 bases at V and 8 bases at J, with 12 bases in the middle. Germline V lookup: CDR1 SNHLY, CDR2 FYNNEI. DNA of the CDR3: TGTGCCAGCAGTTTAAGGCTCGACGGCTACACCTTC. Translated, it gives CASSLRLDGYTF.

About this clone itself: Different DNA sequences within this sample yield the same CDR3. CDR3 sequence reads: CASSATSGRTNEQFF. CDR3 bases: TGTGCCAGCAGCGCGACTAGCGGCCGTACCAATGAGCAGTTCTTC. V is TRBV9 and J is TRBJ2-1, with TRBD2 matching over 9 bases. There are 15 residues in the CDR3. Germline trimming cut 3 bases from V and 6 bases from J; bases unmatched to any gene: 7. Germline V gives CDR1 SGDLS, CDR2 YYNGEE.

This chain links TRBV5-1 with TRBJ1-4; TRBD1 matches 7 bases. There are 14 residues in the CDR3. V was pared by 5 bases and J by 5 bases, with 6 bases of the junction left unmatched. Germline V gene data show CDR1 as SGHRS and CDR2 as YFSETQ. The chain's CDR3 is CASRLGGSNEKLFF. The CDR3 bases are TGCGCCAGCAGGTTAGGGGGCTCCAATGAAAAACTGTTTTTT.

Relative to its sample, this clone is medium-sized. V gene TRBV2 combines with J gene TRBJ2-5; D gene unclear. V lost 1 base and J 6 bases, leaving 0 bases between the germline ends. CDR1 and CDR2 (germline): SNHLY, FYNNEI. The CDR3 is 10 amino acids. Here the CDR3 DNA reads TGTGCCAGCAGTGAAGAGACCCAGTACTTC. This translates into CASSEETQYF.

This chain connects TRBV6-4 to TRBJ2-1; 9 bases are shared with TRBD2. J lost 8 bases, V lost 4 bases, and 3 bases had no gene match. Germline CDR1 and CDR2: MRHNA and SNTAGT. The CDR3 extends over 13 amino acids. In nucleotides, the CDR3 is TGTGCCAGCAGTGTAGCGGGAGAATATGAGCAGTTCTTC. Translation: CASSVAGEYEQFF.